This T cell receptor beta chain was observed in a study of T cells in Graves' hyperthyroidism and ophthalmopathy. Across the whole study: The initial diagnosis was the point when peripheral blood was collected, ahead of any treatment. General study findings and limits: The blood repertoire included most of the expanded thyroid clonotypes above 0.001.

The CDR3 regions of TCR beta were amplified from RNA transcripts. First-round RT-PCR targeting the TCR CDR3 was performed with the HTBI primer set. TCRdb itself ran the multiplex PCR reads through MiXCR, one entry per CDR3 protein. This table holds around 760,000 distinct CDR3 sequences, just over 35% found once. Uncontrolled infection, other autoimmune disease, pregnancy or lactation led to exclusion. Cells are PBMCs isolated from about 10 ml of fresh blood. The CDR3 is 13 residues long. Trimming removed 1 base from V and 7 bases from J, with 10 bases in between. This clonotype appeared many times. The target antigen is unknown.

The sample was blood. The origin of this receptor is a woman aged 40 to 55 with Graves' hyperthyroidism. The chain combines TRBV12-3 or TRBV12-4 with TRBJ2-5; D possibly corresponds to TRBD1 (6 bases). DNA for the CDR3: TGTGCCAGCAGTTTAGGGGGGCGCTTGACCCAGTACTTC. Encoded protein: CASSLGGRLTQYF.